This T cell receptor beta chain was found in a study of OX40 agonist ivuxolimab in advanced cancers. The overall study: Ivuxolimab doses were 0.01, 0.1, 0.3, 1.5, 3 or 10 mg/kg every 2 weeks.

Clones were read by immunoSEQ multiplex PCR, and TCRdb kept only the in-frame ones, dropping some. The sample has 55,000 to 75,000 clones; approximately 86% are singletons. The study, taken as a whole, reports: Circulating CD4+ and CD8+ T cells showed clonal expansion by week 6 at 0.1 to 3.0 mg/kg. The mean number of expanded clones was higher in CD8+ T cells than in CD4+.

A word on this clone: Its specificity is not known.

Sampled blood was obtained at baseline, cycle 4 day 1, and cycle 7 day 1. The V gene's germline CDR1 is SGHRS and CDR2 YFSETQ. The CDR3 totals 15 residues. The V and J ends lost 0 bases and 5 bases respectively, with 14 bases between them. The clonotype originates from an adult with an advanced solid tumor such as melanoma, head and neck, liver or kidney cancer. This specimen was CD4+ or CD8+ T cells sorted from blood, taken in a trial of the OX40 agonist ivuxolimab. This rearrangement joins TRBV5-1 to TRBJ2-5; D remains ambiguous. The CDR3 loop reads CASSLGTGLGETQYF. DNA of the CDR3: TGCGCCAGCAGCTTGGGTACTGGGTTGGGGGAGACCCAGTACTTC.